This T cell receptor beta chain originates from a study of blood T cell repertoires in COVID-19. Study overall: T cells, B-cell-depleted T cells, or PBMCs supplied cDNA or gDNA.

Authors' processing steps: Reference gene primer amplification yielded estimated nucleated cell counts. The method was immunoSEQ multiplex PCR; TCRdb's version includes in-frame clones alone and lacks a portion of them. V and J calls and clone size are given by that table; D and trimming were obtained from the DNA. The sample lists about 180,000 clones, over 75% occurring once. This clone is a singleton in its sample. Recruits, aged about 18 to 89 years, lived in 24 US areas. Two negative PCRs, clearance, or symptom resolution were required of recovered Cohort 3 donors. Sequenced sample: PBMCs or T cells enriched from blood (not recorded which). The TCR was taken from a woman younger than 30 who had recovered from COVID-19.

The CDR3 sequence: CASSRSSGDNVYGYTF. In DNA form, the CDR3 reads TGCGCCAGCAGCCGGTCGTCGGGGGATAACGTCTATGGCTACACCTTC. The V gene is TRBV5-1, the J gene TRBJ1-2; TRBD1 is a possible D gene (5 bases). There are 16 residues in the CDR3. Germline CDR1 SGHRS, CDR2 YFSETQ. The V end lost 4 bases, the J end lost 4 bases, and 20 bases lay between the germline ends. Supplemented by reference TRBV5-1 and TRBJ1-2, the full variable domain reads KAGVTQTPRYLIKTRGQQVTLSCSPISGHRSVSWYQQTPGQGLQFLFEYFSETQRNKGNFPGRFSGRQFSNSRSEMNVSTLELGDSALYLCASSRSSGDNVYGYTFGSGTRLTVV.